The 15 T cell receptor beta chains below come from one sample, sequenced in a study of blood T cell repertoires in COVID-19. Clones were sequenced by immunoSEQ multiplex PCR, and TCRdb holds only the in-frame ones, with some missing. The profile shows 100,000 to 150,000 clones, approximately 86% of them singletons. Sequenced sample: peripheral blood. The receptors stem from a woman between 65 and 79 years old with COVID-19, enrolled during active disease.

The V gene is TRBV5-1, the J gene TRBJ1-2, with a weak D call TRBD1 (6 bases). The CDR3 length is 15 residues. Trimming took 4 bases from V and 8 from J, leaving 21 bases between them. Germline V gene data show CDR1 as SGHRS and CDR2 as YFSETQ. CDR3 sequence reads: CASSQITGNSNGYTF. The CDR3 region has the DNA TGCGCCAGCAGCCAAATTACAGGGAATTCGAACGGCTACACCTTC. The whole variable domain, remainder taken from reference TRBV5-1 and TRBJ1-2, is KAGVTQTPRYLIKTRGQQVTLSCSPISGHRSVSWYQQTPGQGLQFLFEYFSETQRNKGNFPGRFSGRQFSNSRSEMNVSTLELGDSALYLCASSQITGNSNGYTFGSGTRLTVV.

The chain combines TRBV6-5 with TRBJ1-1, with TRBD1 identical over 7 bases. CDR3 length: 13 residues. Germline-derived CDR1 and CDR2 are MNHEY and SVGAGI. After removal of 3 bases from V and 5 bases from J, the junction contained 3 bases not matched to a gene. The CDR3 DNA follows: TGTGCCAGCAGTTATTCAGGGGGGACTGAAGCTTTCTTT. It translates to CASSYSGGTEAFF.

This chain connects TRBV19 to TRBJ2-2, with D tentatively TRBD2 (5 bases). Trimming cost V 0 bases and J 4 bases, with 12 bases left between them. CDR1 and CDR2 from the germline V gene are LNHDA and SQIVND (reference sequence). This CDR3 has 16 residues. The CDR3 region is CASSIERTGSTGELFF. CDR3 bases: TGTGCCAGTAGTATAGAAAGGACTGGGTCCACCGGGGAGCTGTTTTTT.

This clone was seen once. This chain's CDR3 is CASSVWTDRAFF. DNA of the CDR3: TGTGCCAGCAGTGTTTGGACAGATCGGGCTTTCTTT. The chain uses TRBV6-1 and TRBJ1-1; weak D call: TRBD1 (6 bases). The V end lost 4 bases, the J end lost 11 bases, and 14 bases lay between the germline ends. Germline-derived CDR1 and CDR2 are MNHNS and SASEGT. CDR3 length: 12 residues.

The gene calls are TRBV5-6 and TRBJ1-2, with D perhaps matching TRBD1 (5 bases). Germline V gene data show CDR1 as SGHDT and CDR2 as YYEEEE. V shed 3 bases and J shed 13 bases, with 19 bases lying between them. This CDR3 has 13 amino acids. CDR3 sequence reads: CASSSSPGGLFTF. The CDR3 nucleotides are TGTGCCAGCAGCTCCTCACCCGGGGGACTCTTCACCTTC.

The genes are TRBV11-2 and TRBJ2-1, with D unclear. This CDR3 is built from 15 residues. V lost 2 bases and J 0 bases, leaving 8 bases between the germline ends. Germline V CDR1 and CDR2: SGHAT, FQNNGV. CDR3 protein: CASSLISTSYNEQFF. The DNA for the CDR3 is TGTGCCAGCAGCTTAATCTCTACCTCCTACAATGAGCAGTTCTTC.

The chain couples TRBV5-4 to TRBJ2-2; 8 bases align to TRBD1. This CDR3 is built from 16 residues. The J segment lost 4 bases and the V segment lost 4 bases, leaving 9 bases of the junction unmatched. The germline V gene encodes CDR1 SGHNT and CDR2 YYREEE (reference sequence). The CDR3 DNA follows: TGTGCCAGCAGCCCACTGCAGGGGGCCCCCACCGGGGAGCTGTTTTTT. It codes for CASSPLQGAPTGELFF.

The chain employs TRBV12-5 and TRBJ2-1; 7 bases line up with TRBD1. Germline loops: CDR1 LGHNT, CDR2 FRNRAP. With 6 bases clipped from V and 4 bases from J, the junction kept 3 bases outside the gene matches. The CDR3 is 13 residues long. CDR3 amino acids: CASGPGQYNEQFF. Here the CDR3 DNA reads TGTGCTAGTGGCCCGGGACAGTACAATGAGCAGTTCTTC.

V is TRBV3-1 (or the pseudogene TRBV3-2) and J is TRBJ1-6, with D hard to call. Germline V gives CDR1 LGHDT, CDR2 YNNKEL (reference sequence). This CDR3 comprises 14 residues. V was cut by 4 bases and J by 2 bases, with 6 bases left in between. DNA for the CDR3: TGTGCCAGCAGCCCCCAAACCTATAATTCACCCCTCCACTTT. Its translation: CASSPQTYNSPLHF.

This chain links TRBV6-5 with TRBJ1-1; perhaps TRBD1 as D (5 bases). Per the germline V gene, CDR1 is MNHEY and CDR2 is SVGAGI. The length of the CDR3 is 15 residues. V lost 7 bases and J 5 bases, leaving 20 bases between the germline ends. CDR3 sequence reads: CASMVGGFRGTEAFF. The CDR3, as DNA: TGTGCCAGCATGGTCGGGGGGTTTAGAGGAACTGAAGCTTTCTTT.

This clone turned up a few times. CDR3 loop: CAWSVMRNSNQPQHF. For the CDR3, the DNA is TGTGCCTGGAGTGTCATGAGGAATAGCAATCAGCCCCAGCATTTT. The rearrangement links TRBV30 to TRBJ1-5; D is undetermined. Trimming took 0 bases from V and 0 from J, leaving 9 bases between them. The CDR3 contains 15 residues. Germline V gene sequence: CDR1 GTSNPN, CDR2 SVGIG (reference sequence).

CDR3 sequence (DNA): TGTGCCAGCAGTATGGACAAATCTGGCTATGGCTACACCTTC. It specifies CASSMDKSGYGYTF. This chain links TRBV6-5 with TRBJ1-2; possibly TRBD1 for D (5 bases). CDR3 length equals 14 residues. The germline gives CDR1 MNHEY, CDR2 SVGAGI. V was cut by 5 bases and J by 4 bases, with 14 bases left in between.

The J gene is TRBJ2-7, the V gene TRBV10-1; D is uncertain. V was cut by 0 bases and J by 2 bases, with 8 bases left in between. This CDR3 has 14 residues. Germline loops: CDR1 WNHNN, CDR2 SYGVQD (reference sequence). CDR3 region: CASSESLEPYEQYF. The CDR3 region has the DNA TGCGCCAGCAGTGAGTCCCTAGAGCCCTACGAGCAGTACTTC.

This sequence joins TRBV7-3 and TRBJ1-2; D is perhaps TRBD1 (5 bases). The germline CDR1 and CDR2 sequences are SGHTA and FQGTGA. CDR3 length equals 13 residues. V dropped 5 bases and J dropped 3 bases, with 10 bases sitting between them. The CDR3 DNA sequence: TGTGCCAGCAGCCCCGACAGACACTATGGCTACACCTTC. As protein: CASSPDRHYGYTF.

The rearrangement joins TRBV5-1 to TRBJ1-5; tentative D call: TRBD1 (5 bases). This CDR3 has 17 amino acids. V was cut by 0 bases and J by 4 bases, with 17 bases left in between. Germline-derived CDR1 and CDR2 are SGHRS and YFSETQ. This CDR3 is CASSLARLGRDNQPQHF. In DNA form, the CDR3 reads TGCGCCAGCAGCTTGGCCCGGTTGGGGCGGGATAATCAGCCCCAGCATTTT. Full variable domain (rest looked up from reference TRBV5-1 and TRBJ1-5): KAGVTQTPRYLIKTRGQQVTLSCSPISGHRSVSWYQQTPGQGLQFLFEYFSETQRNKGNFPGRFSGRQFSNSRSEMNVSTLELGDSALYLCASSLARLGRDNQPQHFGDGTRLSIL.